The rows below give T cell receptor beta chains drawn from one sample of a study of response to subunit inactivated influenza vaccine. One entry per CDR3 protein results from TCRdb running MiXCR on the RT-PCR reads. The sample includes about 160,000 distinct CDR3 sequences, roughly a tenth of them seen just once. This specimen was non-naive T cells sorted from PBMCs, taken 45 days after vaccination. The receptors were gathered from a man aged 45 to 65 who received an inactivated influenza vaccine. Each CDR3 is given with its conserved first and last residue. The order of the fields is clone size, D gene, V gene, J gene, CDR3 DNA, CDR3 protein. The D gene is left open where the match is weak. Rows give clone size only sometimes, using once, few, many, or a class for an expanded clone.

abundance: many
d_gene: -
v_gene: TRBV6-5
j_gene: TRBJ2-3
CDR3nt: TGTGCCAGCAGTTCACAGGGTCCCCGCACAGATACGCAGTATTTT
CDR3aa: CASSSQGPRTDTQYF

abundance: many
d_gene: -
v_gene: TRBV28
j_gene: TRBJ2-5
CDR3nt: TGTGCCAGCAGGGTCCGGGACCGGGAGACCCAGTACTTC
CDR3aa: CASRVRDRETQYF

abundance: many
d_gene: -
v_gene: TRBV29-1
j_gene: TRBJ1-1
CDR3nt: TGCAGCGCAATGACAGTGAACACTGAAGCTTTCTTT
CDR3aa: CSAMTVNTEAFF

abundance: few
d_gene: -
v_gene: TRBV19
j_gene: TRBJ2-1
CDR3nt: TGTGCCAGTAGTATAAACCCGTACAATGAGCAGTTCTTC
CDR3aa: CASSINPYNEQFF

abundance: many
d_gene: TRBD2
v_gene: TRBV4-3
j_gene: TRBJ2-5
CDR3nt: TGCGCCAGCAGCCAAGATGAGACTAGCGGGGGGTATCGGACCCAGTACTTC
CDR3aa: CASSQDETSGGYRTQYF

abundance: -
d_gene: -
v_gene: TRBV20-1
j_gene: TRBJ1-1
CDR3nt: TGCAGTGCTAGGAAGGGTGGTTACGCTGAAGCTTTCTTT
CDR3aa: CSARKGGYAEAFF

abundance: few
d_gene: -
v_gene: TRBV2
j_gene: TRBJ1-2
CDR3nt: TGTGCCAGCAGTGAAGGTCGGGGGACGAATGGCTACACCTTC
CDR3aa: CASSEGRGTNGYTF

abundance: few
d_gene: -
v_gene: TRBV28
j_gene: TRBJ2-3
CDR3nt: TGTGCCAGCAGCCCGGTGGATACCTCAGATACGCAGTATTTT
CDR3aa: CASSPVDTSDTQYF

abundance: -
d_gene: -
v_gene: TRBV6-1
j_gene: TRBJ1-6
CDR3nt: TGTGCCAGCAGTGAAGCGCTCCGGAGCTCCTATAATTCACCCCTCCACTTT
CDR3aa: CASSEALRSSYNSPLHF

abundance: medium-sized
d_gene: -
v_gene: TRBV20-1
j_gene: TRBJ2-5
CDR3nt: TGCAGTGCTAGAGTTGTGGGAGGAGGTGAGACCCAGTACTTC
CDR3aa: CSARVVGGGETQYF

abundance: many
d_gene: -
v_gene: TRBV5-1
j_gene: TRBJ2-5
CDR3nt: TGCGCCAGCAGCTTGGTTATGGGGGGCCAGGAGACCCAGTACTTC
CDR3aa: CASSLVMGGQETQYF

abundance: -
d_gene: TRBD1
v_gene: TRBV19
j_gene: TRBJ2-7
CDR3nt: TGTGCCAGTAGTATTTCGGGACAGGGGGCCCAGTTGCACTTC
CDR3aa: CASSISGQGAQLHF

abundance: -
d_gene: TRBD2
v_gene: TRBV6-1
j_gene: TRBJ2-5
CDR3nt: TGTGCCAGCACCTCCGGGGGGCAAGAGACCCAGTACTTC
CDR3aa: CASTSGGQETQYF

abundance: -
d_gene: -
v_gene: TRBV20-1
j_gene: TRBJ2-7
CDR3nt: TGCAGTGCTCTCCGGAACGAGCAGTACTTC
CDR3aa: CSALRNEQYF

abundance: few
d_gene: TRBD1
v_gene: TRBV11-2
j_gene: TRBJ2-2
CDR3nt: TGTGCCAGCAGCCCAGGGACAGGATTCGGGGAGCTGTTTTTT
CDR3aa: CASSPGTGFGELFF

abundance: few
d_gene: TRBD2
v_gene: TRBV4-1
j_gene: TRBJ2-7
CDR3nt: TGCGCCAGCAGCCAAGCTTGGGCTAGCGGGGGCACCTACGAGCAGTACTTC
CDR3aa: CASSQAWASGGTYEQYF

abundance: -
d_gene: -
v_gene: TRBV2
j_gene: TRBJ1-2
CDR3nt: TGTGCCAGCAGTGAAAGCACGGGCGAAATTAACTATGGCTACACCTTC
CDR3aa: CASSESTGEINYGYTF

abundance: -
d_gene: TRBD1
v_gene: TRBV4-3
j_gene: TRBJ2-1
CDR3nt: TGCGCCAGCAGCCAAAATACTCGGACAGGTGCTGGGCAGTTCTTC
CDR3aa: CASSQNTRTGAGQFF

abundance: few
d_gene: TRBD1
v_gene: TRBV20-1
j_gene: TRBJ2-2
CDR3nt: TGCAGTGCAAGGGGGCCCGGGTGGACCGGGGAGCTGTTTTTT
CDR3aa: CSARGPGWTGELFF

abundance: few
d_gene: TRBD2
v_gene: TRBV20-1
j_gene: TRBJ2-1
CDR3nt: TGCAGTGCTAGACGCGGGACTAGCGGGGGGGAGCAGTTCTTC
CDR3aa: CSARRGTSGGEQFF

abundance: few
d_gene: -
v_gene: TRBV6-2/TRBV6-3
j_gene: TRBJ2-7
CDR3nt: TGTGCCAGCACCTCCGGGTTGCGGGAGCAGTACTTC
CDR3aa: CASTSGLREQYF

abundance: many
d_gene: -
v_gene: TRBV14
j_gene: TRBJ2-2
CDR3nt: TGTGCCAGCAGCGCCCTCGGGGGAGCCGGGGAGCTGTTTTTT
CDR3aa: CASSALGGAGELFF

abundance: many
d_gene: TRBD1
v_gene: TRBV7-9
j_gene: TRBJ1-5
CDR3nt: TGTGCCAGCAGCCAGGGGACAGGGAATCAGCCCCAGCATTTT
CDR3aa: CASSQGTGNQPQHF

abundance: many
d_gene: -
v_gene: TRBV10-3
j_gene: TRBJ2-5
CDR3nt: TGTGCCATCAGTGGACAGGCCGAAGGGACCCAGTACTTC
CDR3aa: CAISGQAEGTQYF

abundance: -
d_gene: -
v_gene: TRBV7-9
j_gene: TRBJ2-6
CDR3nt: TGTGCCAGCAGCTTGTCGATTGGGGCCAACGTCCTGACTTTC
CDR3aa: CASSLSIGANVLTF

abundance: few
d_gene: TRBD1
v_gene: TRBV6-1
j_gene: TRBJ1-2
CDR3nt: TGTGCCAGCAGAGCCTTGGGACAGGGACTCGGGGGCCTATATGGCTACACCTTC
CDR3aa: CASRALGQGLGGLYGYTF

abundance: few
d_gene: -
v_gene: TRBV7-8
j_gene: TRBJ2-1
CDR3nt: TGTGCCAGCAGCTTTTCCGGGGTCTCCTACAATGAGCAGTTCTTC
CDR3aa: CASSFSGVSYNEQFF

abundance: few
d_gene: -
v_gene: TRBV20-1
j_gene: TRBJ2-5
CDR3nt: TGCAGTGCTAGAGATGGCAGGATGGAGACCCAGTACTTC
CDR3aa: CSARDGRMETQYF

abundance: many
d_gene: -
v_gene: TRBV27
j_gene: TRBJ2-1
CDR3nt: TGTGCCAGCAGTTTATCTGGCAGCAATGAGCAGTTCTTC
CDR3aa: CASSLSGSNEQFF

abundance: few
d_gene: -
v_gene: TRBV25-1
j_gene: TRBJ2-7
CDR3nt: TGTGCCAGCACCGACCCAGGGGAACCCTACGAGCAGTACTTC
CDR3aa: CASTDPGEPYEQYF

abundance: few
d_gene: -
v_gene: TRBV2
j_gene: TRBJ2-5
CDR3nt: TGTGCCAGCAGTGGCCTAGCCGGGACCCAGTACTTC
CDR3aa: CASSGLAGTQYF

abundance: many
d_gene: TRBD2
v_gene: TRBV20-1
j_gene: TRBJ2-5
CDR3nt: TGCAGTGCTAGAGGGCTAGCGGATCAAGAGACCCAGTACTTC
CDR3aa: CSARGLADQETQYF

abundance: -
d_gene: -
v_gene: TRBV7-9
j_gene: TRBJ1-2
CDR3nt: TGTGCCAGCAGCTTCGGCAGGAGCTATGGCTACACCTTC
CDR3aa: CASSFGRSYGYTF

abundance: many
d_gene: -
v_gene: TRBV7-2
j_gene: TRBJ1-1
CDR3nt: TGTGCCAGCAGCTGGAAGTTGTTCACTGAAGCTTTCTTT
CDR3aa: CASSWKLFTEAFF

abundance: -
d_gene: TRBD1
v_gene: TRBV20-1
j_gene: TRBJ1-2
CDR3nt: TGCAGTGCTGGTTACCAGGACAGGACCTTCTATGGCTACACCTTC
CDR3aa: CSAGYQDRTFYGYTF

abundance: -
d_gene: -
v_gene: TRBV7-9
j_gene: TRBJ2-3
CDR3nt: TGTGCCGGCGCGAGGGGTACAGATACGCAGTATTTT
CDR3aa: CAGARGTDTQYF

abundance: many
d_gene: -
v_gene: TRBV7-2
j_gene: TRBJ2-3
CDR3nt: TGTGCCAGCAGCTTTCAACTTGCGAGTGGGACAGATACGCAGTATTTT
CDR3aa: CASSFQLASGTDTQYF

abundance: few
d_gene: TRBD2
v_gene: TRBV11-2
j_gene: TRBJ2-3
CDR3nt: TGTGCCAGCAGCGCTCTAGCGGGAGGGTGGGATACGCAGTATTTT
CDR3aa: CASSALAGGWDTQYF

abundance: -
d_gene: -
v_gene: TRBV10-3
j_gene: TRBJ2-7
CDR3nt: TGTGCCATCAGTGAGGGAGGGGGAACCTACGAGCAGTACTTC
CDR3aa: CAISEGGGTYEQYF

abundance: -
d_gene: -
v_gene: TRBV9
j_gene: TRBJ1-2
CDR3nt: TGTGCCAGCAGCGGTTGGGGGGCGGGATATGGCTACACCTTC
CDR3aa: CASSGWGAGYGYTF

abundance: -
d_gene: -
v_gene: TRBV10-3
j_gene: TRBJ1-1
CDR3nt: TGTGCCATCAGTGGCACAGGCGGGATGGATACTGAAGCTTTCTTT
CDR3aa: CAISGTGGMDTEAFF

abundance: many
d_gene: TRBD2
v_gene: TRBV3-1
j_gene: TRBJ2-1
CDR3nt: TGTGCCAGCAGCCCTAGCGGGGGGGCTTATGAGCAGTTCTTC
CDR3aa: CASSPSGGAYEQFF

abundance: -
d_gene: TRBD1
v_gene: TRBV6-6
j_gene: TRBJ1-5
CDR3nt: TGTGCCAGCAGCCGACAGGGTAATCAGCCCCAGCATTTT
CDR3aa: CASSRQGNQPQHF

abundance: many
d_gene: TRBD1
v_gene: TRBV29-1
j_gene: TRBJ2-7
CDR3nt: TGCAGCGTTGAGGACAGGGCTGGGCAGCAGTACTTC
CDR3aa: CSVEDRAGQQYF

abundance: many
d_gene: TRBD1
v_gene: TRBV4-2
j_gene: TRBJ2-3
CDR3nt: TGTGCCAGCAGCCGGGACAGGGGAGGAACAGATACGCAGTATTTT
CDR3aa: CASSRDRGGTDTQYF

abundance: few
d_gene: TRBD1
v_gene: TRBV6-5
j_gene: TRBJ1-6
CDR3nt: TGTGCCAGCAGTATGGACAGGGTGGTAGACTCACCCCTCCACTTT
CDR3aa: CASSMDRVVDSPLHF

abundance: few
d_gene: -
v_gene: TRBV18
j_gene: TRBJ2-2
CDR3nt: TGTGCCAGCTCACCACGCACGGGGATGATCACCGGGGAGCTGTTTTTT
CDR3aa: CASSPRTGMITGELFF

abundance: -
d_gene: -
v_gene: TRBV29-1
j_gene: TRBJ1-1
CDR3nt: TGCAGCGTTGAAAAAGGACGGATGAACACTGAAGCTTTCTTT
CDR3aa: CSVEKGRMNTEAFF

abundance: -
d_gene: -
v_gene: TRBV19
j_gene: TRBJ2-2
CDR3nt: TGTGCCAGTTCGCTCGACCTTCCGAACACCGGGGAGCTGTTTTTT
CDR3aa: CASSLDLPNTGELFF